This passage covers 5 T cell receptor beta chains from one sample sequenced in a study of CD8+CD57+ T cells in acquired aplastic anemia. Profiling that covered TCR beta VDJ and CDR3 relied on genomic DNA as its template. MiXCR, run by TCRdb on the reads, gives a single entry per CDR3 protein. Among about 160,000 distinct CDR3 sequences listed, 70% to 80% were seen once. Patients selected for sequencing had displayed CD8+CD57+ cell expansion by flow cytometry. The material sequenced was sorted CD4+, CD8+, or CD8+CD57+ T cells (not recorded which) from PBMCs. The receptor source for this set is a human donor with aplastic anemia.

This rearrangement joins TRBV4-3 to TRBJ2-7, with D unresolved. Deletions cut 1 base from V and 3 bases from J, with 13 bases between. This CDR3 region has 15 residues. The germline gives CDR1 LGHNA, CDR2 YSLEER. The CDR3 nucleotides read TGCGCCAGCAGCCAAGTTTACAGCCAACTCTACGAGCAGTACTTC. Translating gives CASSQVYSQLYEQYF.

V usage is TRBV20-1 and J usage is TRBJ2-7; tentative D call: TRBD1 (5 bases). Germline values: CDR1 DFQATT, CDR2 SNEGSKA (reference sequence). V lost 2 bases to trimming and J lost 3 bases, with 11 bases between them. This CDR3 has 13 amino acids. CDR3 in amino acids: CSARNLGRYEQYF. DNA of the CDR3: TGCAGTGCTAGAAATCTGGGGCGCTACGAGCAGTACTTC.

V gene TRBV15 combines with J gene TRBJ2-1; 7 bases are shared with TRBD2. CDR1 is LNHNV and CDR2 is YYDKDF in the germline V gene (reference sequence). The V segment lost 1 base and the J segment 5 bases; nucleotides outside the gene matches: 8. This CDR3 region has 16 residues. The CDR3 reads CATSRGGAGANNEQFF. DNA of the CDR3: TGTGCCACCAGCAGAGGAGGGGCGGGAGCGAACAATGAGCAGTTCTTC.

The chain combines TRBV5-1 with TRBJ1-4; a possible D gene is TRBD1 (6 bases). This CDR3 comprises 16 residues. CDR1 SGHRS and CDR2 YFSETQ come from the germline V gene. V gave up 0 bases and J gave up 4 bases, with 13 bases separating them. The CDR3 nucleotides are TGCGCCAGCAGCTTGGCCGGTGGGACACTTAATGAAAAACTGTTTTTT. Translating it yields CASSLAGGTLNEKLFF.

The chain recombines TRBV2 with TRBJ1-4, with D hard to call. The V end was cut by 6 bases, the J end by 1 base, with 9 bases between. Germline lookup yields CDR1 SNHLY and CDR2 FYNNEI. This CDR3 has 14 residues. CDR3 sequence reads: CASRQVGTNEKLFF. CDR3 DNA: TGTGCCAGCAGGCAAGTTGGAACTAATGAAAAACTGTTTTTT.